Sequencing of this TCR beta chain was carried out in a study of shared clonotypes between healthy human individuals. Positive CCR7 selection of CD45RO-negative cells yielded the naive CD8 cells, and terminally differentiated effector memory CD45RA+ cells were excluded. When replicate PCRs were run on sorted subsets, they used 200 ng DNA, about 30,000 T cell genomes. The method was immunoSEQ multiplex PCR; TCRdb's version includes in-frame clones alone and lacks a portion of them. Seen here are about 820,000 clones, roughly 92% observed once, and the top ten hold 24%. Regarding this clone: What it binds is unknown.

Notes on the study in general: Naive CD4 clonotypes overlapped across a few donors at 4.5% to 5.5%.

Germline-derived CDR1 and CDR2 are LNHDA and SQIVND (reference sequence). The CDR3 consists of 16 residues. V was pared by 0 bases and J by 3 bases, with 7 bases of the junction left unmatched. Sequencing was carried out using naive CD8+ T cells sorted from blood. The chain uses TRBV19 and TRBJ1-1, with TRBD1 matching over 7 bases. The TCR sequence derives from a man aged 25-45 years in good health. CDR3 residues: CASSIDPRGPDTEAFF. The CDR3 DNA reads as TGTGCCAGTAGTATAGATCCTAGGGGGCCCGACACTGAAGCTTTCTTT. The full variable domain, rest sourced from reference TRBV19 and TRBJ1-1, is DGGITQSPKYLFRKEGQNVTLSCEQNLNHDAMYWYRQDPGQGLRLIYYSQIVNDFQKGDIAEGYSVSREKKESFPLTVTSAQKNPTAFYLCASSIDPRGPDTEAFFGQGTRLTVV.